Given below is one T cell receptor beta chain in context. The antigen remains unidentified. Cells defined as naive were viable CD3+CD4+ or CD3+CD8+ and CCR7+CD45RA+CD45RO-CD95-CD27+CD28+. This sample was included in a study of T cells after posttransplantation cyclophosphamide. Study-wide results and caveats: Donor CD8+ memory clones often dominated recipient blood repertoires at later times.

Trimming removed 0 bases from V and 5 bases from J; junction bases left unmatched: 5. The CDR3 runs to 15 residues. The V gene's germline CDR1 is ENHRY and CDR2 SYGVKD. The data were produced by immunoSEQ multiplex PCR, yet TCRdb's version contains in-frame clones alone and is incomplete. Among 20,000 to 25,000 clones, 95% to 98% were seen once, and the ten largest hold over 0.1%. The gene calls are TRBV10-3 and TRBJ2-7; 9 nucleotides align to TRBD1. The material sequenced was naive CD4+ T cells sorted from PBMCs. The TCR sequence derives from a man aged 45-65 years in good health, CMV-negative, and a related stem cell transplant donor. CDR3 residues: CAISESGTGTNEQYF. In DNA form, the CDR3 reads TGTGCCATCAGTGAGTCCGGGACAGGGACCAACGAGCAGTACTTC.